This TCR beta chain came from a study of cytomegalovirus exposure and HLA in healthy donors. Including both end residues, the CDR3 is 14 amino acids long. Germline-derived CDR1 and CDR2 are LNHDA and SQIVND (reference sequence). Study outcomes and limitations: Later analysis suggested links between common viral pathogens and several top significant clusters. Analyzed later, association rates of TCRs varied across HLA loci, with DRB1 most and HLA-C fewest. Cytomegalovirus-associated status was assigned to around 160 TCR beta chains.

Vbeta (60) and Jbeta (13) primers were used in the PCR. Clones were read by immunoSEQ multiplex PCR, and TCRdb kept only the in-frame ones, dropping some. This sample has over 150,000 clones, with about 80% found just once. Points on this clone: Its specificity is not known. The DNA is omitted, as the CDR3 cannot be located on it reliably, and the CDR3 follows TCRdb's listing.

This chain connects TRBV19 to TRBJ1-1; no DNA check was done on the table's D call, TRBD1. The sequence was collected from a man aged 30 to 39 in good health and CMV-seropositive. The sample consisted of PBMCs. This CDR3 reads CASSISGVGQGTFF.